The 17 T cell receptor beta chains below all came from one sample that was sequenced in a study of long-term antiretroviral therapy in people with HIV. Sequencing used immunoSEQ v3.0 at survey level. Assay: immunoSEQ multiplex PCR; the TCRdb copy retains only in-frame clones and omits some. The sample includes about 24,000 clones, 80% to 90% of them seen just once. Here the sequenced sample was unsorted PBMCs, taken 3 years after starting antiretroviral therapy. Receptors originate from a man over 45 with HIV.

Remarks on this clone: A junction end diverges from the germline sequence, so it may reflect a read error. The chain has TRBV11-3 and TRBJ2-1; TRBD2 aligns across 7 bases. CDR1 is SGHNT, CDR2 YENEEA, per germline. The CDR3 length is 13 residues. CDR3 DNA sequence: TGTGCCAGCAGCTCCCGGGACTACGATGAGCAGTTCTTC. Translated: CASSSRDYDEQFF.

V gene TRBV19 combines with J gene TRBJ2-6, with 8 positions matching TRBD2. V lost 6 bases and J lost 2; bases outside the gene matches: 9. CDR1 LNHDA and CDR2 SQIVND come from the germline V gene (reference sequence). This CDR3 comprises 17 residues. CDR3 DNA sequence: TGTGCCAGTAGCCTTAGCGGGACCTTTGCTGGGGCCAACGTCCTGACTTTC. Translation gives CASSLSGTFAGANVLTF.

The CDR3 spells CASSRLAGGNEQFF. CDR3 DNA sequence: TGTGCCAGCAGCCGACTAGCGGGGGGCAATGAGCAGTTCTTC. The chain has TRBV7-2 and TRBJ2-1; 13 nucleotides match TRBD2. Unmatched junction bases numbered 1, after V lost 5 bases and J lost 6 bases. This CDR3 has 14 amino acids. Per the germline V gene, CDR1 is SGHTA and CDR2 is FQGNSA.

The rearrangement links TRBV2 to TRBJ2-7; 9 nucleotides match TRBD2. Unmatched junction bases numbered 8, after V lost 0 bases and J lost 5 bases. Looked up from germline, CDR1 is SNHLY and CDR2 is FYNNEI. The CDR3 is made up of 16 amino acids. The CDR3 loop is CASSEAREGGHHEQYF. The CDR3 DNA reads TGTGCCAGCAGTGAAGCGCGGGAGGGGGGCCACCACGAGCAGTACTTC.

V gene TRBV7-9 combines with J gene TRBJ2-1; the match to TRBD1 covers 8 bases. The V gene's germline CDR1 is SEHNR and CDR2 FQNEAQ (reference sequence). The CDR3 contains 19 residues. The ends lost 1 base at V and 3 bases at J; junction bases unmatched: 14. The CDR3 reads CASSLVDPRQGWIYNEQFF. In nucleotides, the CDR3 is TGTGCCAGCAGCTTAGTAGACCCTCGACAGGGGTGGATCTACAATGAGCAGTTCTTC.

The rearrangement uses TRBV4-1 and TRBJ2-2; D is possibly TRBD2 (7 bases). V was shortened by 0 bases and J by 6 bases, with 17 bases between the two germline ends. Germline lookup yields CDR1 MGHRA and CDR2 YSYEKL. The CDR3 sequence is 17 residues long. The CDR3 DNA reads as TGCGCCAGCAGCCAAGATGGGGGCGGGAGTAATTCCGGGGAGCTGTTTTTT. Encoded protein: CASSQDGGGSNSGELFF.

The V gene is TRBV6-1, the J gene TRBJ2-3; D remains unclear. This CDR3 spans 14 amino acids. V lost 3 bases, J lost 4 bases, and 11 bases lay in between. Germline V lookup: CDR1 MNHNS, CDR2 SASEGT. Here the CDR3 DNA reads TGTGCCAGCAGTGAGTTCTGGGTCTCAGATACGCAGTATTTT. Residues: CASSEFWVSDTQYF.

The chain uses TRBV12-5 and TRBJ2-7; D ambiguous. The germline CDR1 and CDR2 sequences are LGHNT and FRNRAP. The CDR3 has 13 amino acids. V lost 2 bases and J lost 1, with 6 bases in between. This CDR3 is CASGLRESYEQYF. DNA for the CDR3: TGTGCTAGTGGTTTGAGAGAATCCTACGAGCAGTACTTC.

The V and J genes are TRBV4-3 and TRBJ2-1, with D perhaps matching TRBD1 or TRBD2 (5 bases each). The CDR3 covers 16 residues. Germline assignment: CDR1 LGHNA and CDR2 YSLEER. The V gene lost 4 bases and the J gene lost 7 bases, with 20 bases spanning the gap. For the CDR3, the DNA is TGCGCCAGCAGCCTCCTAGGACCGCCAGAGGGGAATGAGCAGTTCTTC. Translating it yields CASSLLGPPEGNEQFF.

This clone occurred a few times. The chain combines TRBV19 with TRBJ1-1; D unresolved. The CDR3 extends over 14 amino acids. The germline V gene has CDR1 LNHDA and CDR2 SQIVND (reference sequence). V was clipped by 2 bases and J by 2 bases, with 9 bases between them. CDR3 nucleotides: TGTGCCAGTAGTATAAGCGCAGACAACACTGAAGCTTTCTTT. Residues: CASSISADNTEAFF.

The chain couples TRBV19 to TRBJ1-2; D is possibly TRBD1 (6 bases). CDR1 is LNHDA, CDR2 SQIVND, per germline (reference sequence). The CDR3 totals 14 residues. With 5 bases removed from V and 0 bases from J, the gap between germline ends came to 10 bases. CDR3 sequence (DNA): TGTGCCAGTAGTGATGGACAGTCTAACTATGGCTACACCTTC. Its translation is CASSDGQSNYGYTF.

The chain uses TRBV7-9 and TRBJ2-1, with 9 positions matching TRBD1. Germline V gene data show CDR1 as SEHNR and CDR2 as FQNEAQ (reference sequence). The CDR3 totals 16 residues. Trimming at V came to 1 base and at J to 4 bases, leaving 5 bases not matched to a gene. CDR3 in amino acids: CASSLEDRGPYNEQFF. CDR3 DNA sequence: TGTGCCAGCAGCTTAGAGGACAGGGGCCCATACAATGAGCAGTTCTTC.

The sample holds a few counts of this clone. The rearrangement links TRBV6-4 to TRBJ1-1; D gene ambiguous. This CDR3 is 13 amino acids long. Germline CDR1 MRHNA, CDR2 SNTAGT. Trimming took off 4 bases at V and 6 bases at J, with 12 bases between the two ends. The CDR3 nucleotides read TGTGCCAGCAGTGCTCTCCGGGGTGCTGAAGCTTTCTTT. Protein sequence: CASSALRGAEAFF.

V usage is TRBV4-1 and J usage is TRBJ2-1, with 14 positions matching TRBD2. The ends lost 1 base at V and 2 bases at J; junction bases unmatched: 7. CDR1 MGHRA and CDR2 YSYEKL come from the germline V gene. CDR3 size: 19 residues. The CDR3 sequence is CASSQGLAGGMGAYNEQFF. In nucleotides, the CDR3 is TGCGCCAGCAGCCAAGGACTAGCGGGAGGGATGGGCGCCTACAATGAGCAGTTCTTC.

The chain's CDR3 is CASSSQTGKDNYGYTF. CDR3 coding DNA: TGTGCCAGCAGCTCGCAGACAGGGAAAGATAACTATGGCTACACCTTC. The genes are TRBV7-9 and TRBJ1-2, with 7 positions matching TRBD1. Germline assignment: CDR1 SEHNR and CDR2 FQNEAQ (reference sequence). CDR3 size: 16 residues. The V segment lost 4 bases and the J segment 1 base; nucleotides outside the gene matches: 9.

This chain joins TRBV11-3 and TRBJ2-3, with 11 bases fitting TRBD2. Germline V gene data show CDR1 as SGHNT and CDR2 as YENEEA. This CDR3 has 15 amino acids. V lost 5 bases, J lost 5 bases, and 6 bases stayed unmatched. CDR3 bases: TGTGCCAGCAGCCCTGGACTAGCGGGTATAGATACGCAGTATTTT. This encodes CASSPGLAGIDTQYF.

J is TRBJ2-5 and V is TRBV10-3; 9 bases are a match to TRBD2. Germline loops: CDR1 ENHRY, CDR2 SYGVKD. CDR3 length: 15 amino acids. After removal of 4 bases from V and 4 bases from J, the junction contained 7 bases not matched to a gene. CDR3 residues: CAISAASGTRETQYF. CDR3 DNA: TGTGCCATCAGTGCGGCTAGCGGGACTCGAGAGACCCAGTACTTC.